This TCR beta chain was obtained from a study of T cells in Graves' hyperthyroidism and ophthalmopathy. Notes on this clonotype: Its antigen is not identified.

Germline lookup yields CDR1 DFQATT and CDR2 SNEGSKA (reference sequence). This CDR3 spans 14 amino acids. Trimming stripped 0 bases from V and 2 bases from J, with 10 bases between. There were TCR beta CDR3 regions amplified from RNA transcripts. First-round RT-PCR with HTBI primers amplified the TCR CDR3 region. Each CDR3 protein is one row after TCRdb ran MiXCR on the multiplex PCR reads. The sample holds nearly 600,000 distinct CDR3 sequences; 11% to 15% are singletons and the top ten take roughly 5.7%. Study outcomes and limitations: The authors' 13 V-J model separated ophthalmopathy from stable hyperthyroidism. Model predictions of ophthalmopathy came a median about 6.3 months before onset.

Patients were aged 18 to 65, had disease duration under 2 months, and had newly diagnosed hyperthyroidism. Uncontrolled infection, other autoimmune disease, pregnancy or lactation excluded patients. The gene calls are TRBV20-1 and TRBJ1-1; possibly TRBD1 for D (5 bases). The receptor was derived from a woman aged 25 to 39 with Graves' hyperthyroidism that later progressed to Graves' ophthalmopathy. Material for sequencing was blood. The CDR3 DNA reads TGCAGTGCTAGAGATCCCAGGGCTAACACTGAAGCTTTCTTT. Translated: CSARDPRANTEAFF.